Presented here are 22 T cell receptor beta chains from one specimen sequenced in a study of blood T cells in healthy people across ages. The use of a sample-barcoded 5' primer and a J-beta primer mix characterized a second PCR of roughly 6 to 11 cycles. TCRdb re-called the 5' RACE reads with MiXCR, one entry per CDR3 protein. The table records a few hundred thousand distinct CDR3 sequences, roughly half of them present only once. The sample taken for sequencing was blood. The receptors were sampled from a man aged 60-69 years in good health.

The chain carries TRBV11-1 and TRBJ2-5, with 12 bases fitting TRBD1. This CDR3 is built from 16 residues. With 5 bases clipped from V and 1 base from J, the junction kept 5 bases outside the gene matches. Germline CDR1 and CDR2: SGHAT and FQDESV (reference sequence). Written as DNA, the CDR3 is TGTGCCAGCAGCCTTGGGGGACAGGGGGCCCAAGAGACCCAGTACTTC. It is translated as CASSLGGQGAQETQYF.

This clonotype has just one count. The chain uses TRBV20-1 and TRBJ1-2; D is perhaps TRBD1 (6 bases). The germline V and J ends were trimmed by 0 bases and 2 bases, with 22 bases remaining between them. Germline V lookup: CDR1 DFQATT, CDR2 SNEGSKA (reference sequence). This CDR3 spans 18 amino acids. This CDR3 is CSARDRLFRGVTNYGYTF. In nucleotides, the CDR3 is TGCAGTGCTAGAGATCGACTGTTTAGGGGGGTGACAAACTATGGCTACACCTTC.

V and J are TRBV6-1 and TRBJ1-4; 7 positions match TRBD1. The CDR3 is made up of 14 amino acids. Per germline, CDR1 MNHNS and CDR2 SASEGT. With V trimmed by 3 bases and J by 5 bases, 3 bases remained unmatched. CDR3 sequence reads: CASSEGQRNEKLFF. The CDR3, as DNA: TGTGCCAGCAGTGAGGGACAGCGAAATGAAAAACTGTTTTTT.

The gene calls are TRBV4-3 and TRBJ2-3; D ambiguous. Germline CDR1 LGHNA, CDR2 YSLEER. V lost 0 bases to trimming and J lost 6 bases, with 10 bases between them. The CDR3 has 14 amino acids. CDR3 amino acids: CASSQDRRGDTQYF. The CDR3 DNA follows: TGCGCCAGCAGCCAAGATAGGCGAGGCGATACGCAGTATTTT.

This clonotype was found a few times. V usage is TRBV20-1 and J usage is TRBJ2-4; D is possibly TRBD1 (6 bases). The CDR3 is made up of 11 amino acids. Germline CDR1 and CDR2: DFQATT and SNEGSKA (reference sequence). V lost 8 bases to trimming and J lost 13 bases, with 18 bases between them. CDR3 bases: TGCAGTACCAAACAGGGTAGGGAGCAGTACTTC. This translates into CSTKQGREQYF.

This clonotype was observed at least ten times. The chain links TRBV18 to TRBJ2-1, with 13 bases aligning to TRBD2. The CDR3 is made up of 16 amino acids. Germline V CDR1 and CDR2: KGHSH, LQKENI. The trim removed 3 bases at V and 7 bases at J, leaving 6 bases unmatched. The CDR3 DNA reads TGTGCCAGCTCACCGGGACCGGGACTAGCGGGGAATGAGCAGTTCTTC. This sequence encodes CASSPGPGLAGNEQFF.

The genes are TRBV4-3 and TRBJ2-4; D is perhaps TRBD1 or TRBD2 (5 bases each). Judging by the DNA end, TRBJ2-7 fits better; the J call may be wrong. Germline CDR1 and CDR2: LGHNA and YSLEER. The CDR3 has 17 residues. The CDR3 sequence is CASSQDLRHGTLYEQYF. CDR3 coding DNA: TGCGCCAGCAGCCAAGATTTGAGGCATGGGACCCTCTACGAGCAGTACTTC.

CDR3 in DNA: TGTGCCAGCAGTGAATATGGAGCAGTCTCTGGGAATGAGCAGTTCTTC. Translated, it gives CASSEYGAVSGNEQFF. The chain is built from TRBV2 and TRBJ2-1; D uncertain. V dropped 2 bases and J dropped 7 bases, with 18 bases sitting between them. This CDR3 contains 16 residues. CDR1 and CDR2 from the germline V gene are SNHLY and FYNNEI.

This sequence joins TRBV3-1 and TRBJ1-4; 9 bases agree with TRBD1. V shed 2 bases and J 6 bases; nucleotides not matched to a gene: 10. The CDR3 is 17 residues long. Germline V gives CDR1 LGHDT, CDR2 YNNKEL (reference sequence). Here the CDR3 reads CASSQLGQGGRDEKLFF. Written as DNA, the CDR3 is TGTGCCAGCAGCCAATTGGGACAGGGAGGGCGTGATGAAAAACTGTTTTTT.

The CDR3: CASSAGDTDTQYF. CDR3 bases: TGTGCCAGCAGTGCGGGAGACACAGATACGCAGTATTTT. The chain joins TRBV6-4 to TRBJ2-3; TRBD2 is a possible D gene (6 bases). The CDR3 totals 13 residues. Germline-derived CDR1 and CDR2 are MRHNA and SNTAGT. V was cut by 4 bases and J by 2 bases, with 7 bases left in between.

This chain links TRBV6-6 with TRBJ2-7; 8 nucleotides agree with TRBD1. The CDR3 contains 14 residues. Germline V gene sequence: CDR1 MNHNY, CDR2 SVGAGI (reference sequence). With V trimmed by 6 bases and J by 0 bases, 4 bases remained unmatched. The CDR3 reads CASRGDRSSYEQYF. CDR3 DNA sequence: TGTGCCAGCAGAGGGGACAGGTCCTCCTACGAGCAGTACTTC.

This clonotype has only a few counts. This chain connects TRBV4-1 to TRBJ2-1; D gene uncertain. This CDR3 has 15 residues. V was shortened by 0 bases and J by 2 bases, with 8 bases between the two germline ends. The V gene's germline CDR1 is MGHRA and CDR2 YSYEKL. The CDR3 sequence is CASSQDGVTYNEQFF. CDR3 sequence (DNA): TGCGCCAGCAGCCAAGATGGGGTCACCTACAATGAGCAGTTCTTC.

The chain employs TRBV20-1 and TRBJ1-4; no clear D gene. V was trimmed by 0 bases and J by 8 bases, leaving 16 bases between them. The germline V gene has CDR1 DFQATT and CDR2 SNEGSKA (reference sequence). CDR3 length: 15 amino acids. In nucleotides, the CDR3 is TGCAGTGCTAGAGATAAGACACAGTCCCCGGAAAAACTGTTTTTT. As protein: CSARDKTQSPEKLFF.

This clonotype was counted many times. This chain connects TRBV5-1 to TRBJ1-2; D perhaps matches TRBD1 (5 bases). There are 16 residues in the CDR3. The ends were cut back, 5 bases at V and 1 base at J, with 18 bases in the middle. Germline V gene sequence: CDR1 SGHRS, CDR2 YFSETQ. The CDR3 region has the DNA TGCGCCAGCAGTCTCGGACACCCGAGGATTAACTATGGCTACACCTTC. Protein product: CASSLGHPRINYGYTF. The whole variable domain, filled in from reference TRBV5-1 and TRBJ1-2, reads KAGVTQTPRYLIKTRGQQVTLSCSPISGHRSVSWYQQTPGQGLQFLFEYFSETQRNKGNFPGRFSGRQFSNSRSEMNVSTLELGDSALYLCASSLGHPRINYGYTFGSGTRLTVV.

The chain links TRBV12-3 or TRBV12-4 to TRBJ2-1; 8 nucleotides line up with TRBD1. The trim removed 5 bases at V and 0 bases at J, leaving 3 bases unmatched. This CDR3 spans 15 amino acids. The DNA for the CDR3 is TGTGCCAGCAGTGAGGGGACAGGCTCCTACAATGAGCAGTTCTTC. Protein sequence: CASSEGTGSYNEQFF.

In nucleotides, the CDR3 is TGTGCCTGGAGCTGGCGGGGCAAGCAAGAGACCCAGTACTTC. It translates to CAWSWRGKQETQYF. The V and J genes are TRBV30 and TRBJ2-5; D possibly corresponds to TRBD2 (6 bases). The CDR3 sequence is 14 residues long. Trimming pared 3 bases from V and 2 bases from J, leaving 13 bases between. Germline assignment: CDR1 GTSNPN and CDR2 SVGIG (reference sequence).

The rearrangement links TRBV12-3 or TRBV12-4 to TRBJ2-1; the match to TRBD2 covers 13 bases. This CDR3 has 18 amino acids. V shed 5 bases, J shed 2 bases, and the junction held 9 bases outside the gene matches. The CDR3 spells CASSAAGLAGMTYNEQFF. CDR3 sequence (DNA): TGTGCCAGCAGTGCAGCGGGACTAGCGGGGATGACCTACAATGAGCAGTTCTTC.

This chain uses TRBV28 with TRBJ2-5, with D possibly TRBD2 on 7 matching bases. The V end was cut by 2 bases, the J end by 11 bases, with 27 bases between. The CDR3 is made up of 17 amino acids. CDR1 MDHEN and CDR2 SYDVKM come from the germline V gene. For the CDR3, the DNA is TGTGCCAGCAGTTTACGGGGGGCCGGGGGGTCCTACAATGAGCAGTACTTC. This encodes CASSLRGAGGSYNEQYF. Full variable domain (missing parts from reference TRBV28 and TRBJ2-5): DVKVTQSSRYLVKRTGEKVFLECVQDMDHENMFWYRQDPGLGLRLIYFSYDVKMKEKGDIPEGYSVSREKKERFSLILESASTNQTSMYLCASSLRGAGGSYNEQYFGPGTRLLVL.

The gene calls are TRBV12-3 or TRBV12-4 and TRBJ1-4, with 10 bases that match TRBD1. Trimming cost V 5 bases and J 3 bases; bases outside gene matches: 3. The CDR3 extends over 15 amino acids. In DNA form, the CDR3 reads TGTGCCAGCAGTGACAGGGGGCTTTCTAATGAAAAACTGTTTTTT. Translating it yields CASSDRGLSNEKLFF.

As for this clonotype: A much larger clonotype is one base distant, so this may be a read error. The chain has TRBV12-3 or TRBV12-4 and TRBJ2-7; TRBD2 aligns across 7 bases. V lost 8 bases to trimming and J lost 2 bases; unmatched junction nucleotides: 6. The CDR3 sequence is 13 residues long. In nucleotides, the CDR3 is TGTGCCAGCGCGCGGGGGAGCCCCTACGAGCAGTACTTC. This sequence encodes CASARGSPYEQYF.

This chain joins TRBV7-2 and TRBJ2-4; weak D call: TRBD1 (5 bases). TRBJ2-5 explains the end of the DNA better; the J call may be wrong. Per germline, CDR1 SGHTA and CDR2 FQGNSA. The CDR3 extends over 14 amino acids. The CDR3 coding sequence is TGTGCCAGCAGTCATCGACAGACGCAAGAGACCCAGTACTTC. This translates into CASSHRQTQETQYF.

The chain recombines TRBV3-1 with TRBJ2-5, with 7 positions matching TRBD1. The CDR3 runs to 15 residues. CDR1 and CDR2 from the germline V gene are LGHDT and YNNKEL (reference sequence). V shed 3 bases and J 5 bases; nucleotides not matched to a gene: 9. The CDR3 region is CASSQTGHNWETQYF. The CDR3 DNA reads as TGTGCCAGCAGCCAGACAGGGCATAATTGGGAGACCCAGTACTTC.